These T cell receptor beta chains were read from a single sample in a study of OX40 agonist ivuxolimab in advanced cancers. Generated by immunoSEQ multiplex PCR, the TCRdb table keeps only in-frame clones and is missing some. Among 55,000 to 80,000 clones listed, around 87% were seen once. The sequencing used CD4+ or CD8+ T cells sorted from blood, collected in a trial of the OX40 agonist ivuxolimab. The receptor source for this set is an adult with an advanced solid tumor such as melanoma, head and neck, liver or kidney cancer. The CDR3 runs from the conserved cysteine through the conserved F or W.

>TRBV30|12
CAWQGGPDTQYF
>TRBV2|14
CASSRVLGTGELFF
>TRBV19|13
CASSIQGEYGYTF
>TRBV28|11
CASEIRDEQYF
>TRBV5-8|15
CASSWPPGQTYEQYF
>TRBV27|16
CASSSVFGIGEDTQYF
>TRBV5-6|13
CASSPNRERGYTF
>TRBV19|16
CASSPYGPVSNQPQHF
>TRBV4-1|15
CASSQTSGGPYEQYF
>TRBV6-6|16
CASSGLAVLNTGELFF
>TRBV28|14
CASSFQGKANTIYF
>TRBV27|15
CASSERLAGVYEQYF
>TRBV7-8|14
CATQPGTSGYEQYF
>TRBV29-1|14
CSVPGGLFTGELFF
>TRBV30|13
CAWAGAGANVLTF
>TRBV6-5|13
CASRSGVNYGYTF
>TRBV10-3|12
CAISESSGEQFF
>TRBV5-1|15
CASSSQGPNTGELFF
>TRBV28|11
CASSITDTQYF
>TRBV7-3|17
CASSLTGSGRGGETQYF
>TRBV5-4|15
CASSWFGGTNTEAFF
>TRBV19|14
CATRGNRDLSEQFF
>TRBV7-2|14
CASSTAGFSYEQYF
>TRBV10-3|13
CAINQDRGQPQHF
>TRBV30|13
CAWEPGNVYEQYF
>TRBV6-6|16
CASREIAGERADTQYF
>TRBV5-4|16
CASSPTGLAGANEQFF
>TRBV14|14
CASSPAGRNTEAFF
>TRBV10-1|16
CASSGDRETRNQPQHF
>TRBV29-1|13
CSGSRQIQETQYF
>TRBV5-1|16
CASSTGGRSSTDTQYF